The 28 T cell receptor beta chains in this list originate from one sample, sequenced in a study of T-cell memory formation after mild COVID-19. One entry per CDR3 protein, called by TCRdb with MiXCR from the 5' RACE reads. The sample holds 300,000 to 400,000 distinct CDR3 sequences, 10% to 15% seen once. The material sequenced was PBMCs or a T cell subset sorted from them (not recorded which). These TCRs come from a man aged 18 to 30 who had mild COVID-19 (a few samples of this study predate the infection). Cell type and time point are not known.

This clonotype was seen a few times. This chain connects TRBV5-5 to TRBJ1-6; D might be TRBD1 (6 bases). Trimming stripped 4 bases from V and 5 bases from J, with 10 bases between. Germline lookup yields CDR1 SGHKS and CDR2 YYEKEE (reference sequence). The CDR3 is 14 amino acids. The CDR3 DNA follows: TGTGCCAGCAGCCGAAGGGGGGATAATTCACCCCTCCACTTT. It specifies CASSRRGDNSPLHF.

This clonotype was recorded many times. This chain's CDR3 is CSVVRGTEAFF. The DNA of the CDR3 is TGCAGCGTTGTGCGGGGGACTGAAGCTTTCTTT. This chain connects TRBV29-1 to TRBJ1-1; maybe TRBD1 (5 bases). Per germline, CDR1 SQVTM and CDR2 ANQGSEA. The CDR3 extends over 11 amino acids. The germline V and J ends were trimmed by 4 bases and 5 bases, with 8 bases remaining between them.

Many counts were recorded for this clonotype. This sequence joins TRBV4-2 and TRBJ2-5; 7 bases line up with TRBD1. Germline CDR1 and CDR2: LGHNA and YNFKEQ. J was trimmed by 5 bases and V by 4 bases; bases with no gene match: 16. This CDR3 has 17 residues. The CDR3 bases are TGTGCCAGCAGCCTCCACCCCCGGGACAGCGCAGGGGAGACCCAGTACTTC. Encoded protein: CASSLHPRDSAGETQYF.

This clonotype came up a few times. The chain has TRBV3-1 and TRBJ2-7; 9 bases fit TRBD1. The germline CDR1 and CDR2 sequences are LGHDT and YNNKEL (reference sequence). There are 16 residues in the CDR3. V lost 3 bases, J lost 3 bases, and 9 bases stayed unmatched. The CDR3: CASSQSPWTGDYEQYV. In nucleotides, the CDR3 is TGTGCCAGCAGCCAGAGCCCCTGGACAGGGGACTACGAGCAGTACGTC.

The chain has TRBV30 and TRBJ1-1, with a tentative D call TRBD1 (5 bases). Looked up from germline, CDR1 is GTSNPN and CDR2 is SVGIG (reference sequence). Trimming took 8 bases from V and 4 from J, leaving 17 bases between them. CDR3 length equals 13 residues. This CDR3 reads CALPGGGGTEAFF. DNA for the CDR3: TGTGCCCTCCCCGGCGGGGGTGGCACTGAAGCTTTCTTT. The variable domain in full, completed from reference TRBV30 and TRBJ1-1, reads SQTIHQWPATLVQPVGSPLSLECTVEGTSNPNLYWYRQAAGRGLQLLFYSVGIGQISSEVPQNLSASRPQDRQFILSSKKLLLSDSGFYLCALPGGGGTEAFFGQGTRLTVV.

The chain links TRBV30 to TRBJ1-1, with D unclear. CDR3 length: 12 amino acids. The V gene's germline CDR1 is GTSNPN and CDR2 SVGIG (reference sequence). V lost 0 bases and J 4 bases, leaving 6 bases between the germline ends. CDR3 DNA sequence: TGTGCCTGGAGTGTACTTGGCACTGAAGCTTTCTTT. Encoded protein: CAWSVLGTEAFF. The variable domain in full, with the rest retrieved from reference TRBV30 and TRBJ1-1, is SQTIHQWPATLVQPVGSPLSLECTVEGTSNPNLYWYRQAAGRGLQLLFYSVGIGQISSEVPQNLSASRPQDRQFILSSKKLLLSDSGFYLCAWSVLGTEAFFGQGTRLTVV.

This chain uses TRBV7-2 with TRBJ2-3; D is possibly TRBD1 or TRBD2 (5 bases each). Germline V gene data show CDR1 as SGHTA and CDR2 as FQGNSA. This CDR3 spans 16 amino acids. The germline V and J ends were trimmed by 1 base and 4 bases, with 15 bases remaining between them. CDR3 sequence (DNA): TGTGCCAGCAGCTTAGGATTGGGGGAGTTAGCAGATACGCAGTATTTT. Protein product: CASSLGLGELADTQYF.

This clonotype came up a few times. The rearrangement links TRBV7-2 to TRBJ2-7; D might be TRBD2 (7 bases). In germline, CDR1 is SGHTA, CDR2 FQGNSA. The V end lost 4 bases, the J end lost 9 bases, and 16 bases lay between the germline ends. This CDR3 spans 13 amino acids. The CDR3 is CASSSGEGVRQYF. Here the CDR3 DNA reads TGTGCCAGCAGCTCAGGGGAGGGAGTCAGGCAGTACTTC. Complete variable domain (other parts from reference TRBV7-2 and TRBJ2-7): GAGVSQSPSNKVTEKGKDVELRCDPISGHTALYWYRQSLGQGLEFLIYFQGNSAPDKSGLPSDRFSAERTGGSVSTLTIQRTQQEDSAVYLCASSSGEGVRQYFGPGTRLTVT.

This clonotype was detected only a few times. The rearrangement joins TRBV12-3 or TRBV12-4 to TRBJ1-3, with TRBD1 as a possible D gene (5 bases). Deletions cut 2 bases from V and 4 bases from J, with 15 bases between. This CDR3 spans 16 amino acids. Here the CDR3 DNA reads TGTGCCAGCAGTTTAAGAGGGCAGGGAGGAGGAAACACCATATATTTT. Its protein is CASSLRGQGGGNTIYF.

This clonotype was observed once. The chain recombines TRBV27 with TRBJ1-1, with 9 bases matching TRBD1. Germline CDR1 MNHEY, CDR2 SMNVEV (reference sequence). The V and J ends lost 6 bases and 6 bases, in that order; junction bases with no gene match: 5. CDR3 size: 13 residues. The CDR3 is CASSRTGAAEAFF. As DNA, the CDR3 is TGTGCCAGCAGCCGGACAGGGGCCGCTGAAGCTTTCTTT.

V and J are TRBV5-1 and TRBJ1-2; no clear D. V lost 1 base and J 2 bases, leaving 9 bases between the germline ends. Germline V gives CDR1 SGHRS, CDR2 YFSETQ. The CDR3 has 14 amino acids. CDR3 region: CASSLQEMNYGYTF. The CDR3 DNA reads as TGCGCCAGCAGCTTGCAGGAGATGAACTATGGCTACACCTTC.

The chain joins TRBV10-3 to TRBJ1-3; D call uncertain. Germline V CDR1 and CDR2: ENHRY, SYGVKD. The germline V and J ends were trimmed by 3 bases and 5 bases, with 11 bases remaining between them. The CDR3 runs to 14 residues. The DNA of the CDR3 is TGTGCCATCAGTGACTTGCAGGTTAGAAACACCATATATTTT. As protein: CAISDLQVRNTIYF.

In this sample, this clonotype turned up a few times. The CDR3 nucleotides are TGTGCCAGCAGCTTAGTGGCAGGGGGTAATTCACCCCTCCACTTT. It specifies CASSLVAGGNSPLHF. The chain carries TRBV7-2 and TRBJ1-6, with TRBD1 matching 7 bases. The V gene end was trimmed by 1 base and the J gene end by 6 bases; junction bases not matched to a gene: 3. Germline V gives CDR1 SGHTA, CDR2 FQGNSA. This CDR3 has 15 residues. Complete variable domain (other parts from reference TRBV7-2 and TRBJ1-6): GAGVSQSPSNKVTEKGKDVELRCDPISGHTALYWYRQSLGQGLEFLIYFQGNSAPDKSGLPSDRFSAERTGGSVSTLTIQRTQQEDSAVYLCASSLVAGGNSPLHFGNGTRLTVT.

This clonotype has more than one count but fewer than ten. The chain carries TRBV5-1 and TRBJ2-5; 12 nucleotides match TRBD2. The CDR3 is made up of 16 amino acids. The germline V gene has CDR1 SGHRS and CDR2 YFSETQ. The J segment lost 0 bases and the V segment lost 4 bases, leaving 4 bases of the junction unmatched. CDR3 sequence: CASSVTSGGDQETQYF. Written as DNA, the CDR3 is TGCGCCAGCAGCGTGACTAGCGGGGGCGACCAAGAGACCCAGTACTTC.

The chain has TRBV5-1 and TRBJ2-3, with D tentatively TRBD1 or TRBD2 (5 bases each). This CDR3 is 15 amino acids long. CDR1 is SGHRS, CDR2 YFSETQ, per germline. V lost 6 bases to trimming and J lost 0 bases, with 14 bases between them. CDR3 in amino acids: CASIPGRMSTDTQYF. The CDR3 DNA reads TGCGCCAGCATCCCGGGACGGATGAGCACAGATACGCAGTATTTT.

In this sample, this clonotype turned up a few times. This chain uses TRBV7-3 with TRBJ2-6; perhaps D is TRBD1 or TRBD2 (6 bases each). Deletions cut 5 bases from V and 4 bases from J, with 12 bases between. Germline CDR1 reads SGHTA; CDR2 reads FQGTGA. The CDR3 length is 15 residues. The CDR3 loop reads CASSKGGPGANVLTF. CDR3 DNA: TGTGCCAGCAGCAAAGGGGGGCCCGGGGCCAACGTCCTGACTTTC.

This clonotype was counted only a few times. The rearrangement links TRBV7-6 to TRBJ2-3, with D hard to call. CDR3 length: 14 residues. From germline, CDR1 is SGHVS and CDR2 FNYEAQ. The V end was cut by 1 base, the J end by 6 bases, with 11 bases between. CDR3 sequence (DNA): TGTGCCAGCAGCTTAGTTGGCGTGGGGGATACGCAGTATTTT. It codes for CASSLVGVGDTQYF. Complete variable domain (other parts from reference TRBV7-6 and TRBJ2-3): GAGVSQSPRYKVTKRGQDVALRCDPISGHVSLYWYRQALGQGPEFLTYFNYEAQQDKSGLPNDRFSAERPEGSISTLTIQRTEQRDSAMYRCASSLVGVGDTQYFGPGTRLTVL.

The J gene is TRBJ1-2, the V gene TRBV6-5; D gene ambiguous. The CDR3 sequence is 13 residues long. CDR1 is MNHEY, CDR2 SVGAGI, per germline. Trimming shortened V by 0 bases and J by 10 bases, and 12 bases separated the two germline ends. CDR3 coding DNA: TGTGCCAGCAGTTACTCGAGGCAGGATTACTACACCTTC. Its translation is CASSYSRQDYYTF.

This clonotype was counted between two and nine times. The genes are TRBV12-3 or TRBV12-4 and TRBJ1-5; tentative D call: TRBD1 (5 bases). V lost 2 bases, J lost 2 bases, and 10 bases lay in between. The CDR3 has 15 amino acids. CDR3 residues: CASSLNRPGNQPQHF. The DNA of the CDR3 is TGTGCCAGCAGTTTAAACAGGCCTGGCAATCAGCCCCAGCATTTT.

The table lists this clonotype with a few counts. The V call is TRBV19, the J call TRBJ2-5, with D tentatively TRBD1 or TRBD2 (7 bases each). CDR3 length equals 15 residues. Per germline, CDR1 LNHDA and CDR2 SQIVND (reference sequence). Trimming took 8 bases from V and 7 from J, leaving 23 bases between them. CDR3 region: CASSGGHGREVTQYF. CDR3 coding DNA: TGTGCCAGTTCAGGGGGTCACGGCCGGGAGGTGACCCAGTACTTC.

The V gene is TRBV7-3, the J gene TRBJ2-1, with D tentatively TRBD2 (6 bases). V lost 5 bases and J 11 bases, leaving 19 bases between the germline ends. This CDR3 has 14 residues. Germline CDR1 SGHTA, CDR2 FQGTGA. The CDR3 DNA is TGTGCCAGCAGCCAACTCGGGCGGGACTCACAGCAGTTCTTC. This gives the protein CASSQLGRDSQQFF.

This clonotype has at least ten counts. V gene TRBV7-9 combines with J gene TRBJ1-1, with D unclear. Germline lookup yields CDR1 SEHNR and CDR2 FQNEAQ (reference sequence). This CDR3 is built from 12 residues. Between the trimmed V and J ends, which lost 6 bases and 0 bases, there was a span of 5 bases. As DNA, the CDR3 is TGTGCCAGCAGTTTACTGAACACTGAAGCTTTCTTT. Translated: CASSLLNTEAFF.

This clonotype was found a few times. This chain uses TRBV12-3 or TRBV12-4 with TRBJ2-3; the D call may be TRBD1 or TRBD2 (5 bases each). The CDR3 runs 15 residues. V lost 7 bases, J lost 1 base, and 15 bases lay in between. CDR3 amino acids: CASTTALGGTDTQYF. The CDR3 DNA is TGTGCCAGCACGACAGCTTTGGGGGGCACAGATACGCAGTATTTT.

The CDR3 sequence is CASSETYWGENTGELFF. CDR3 DNA sequence: TGCGCCAGCAGTGAGACATATTGGGGAGAGAACACCGGGGAGCTGTTTTTT. The gene calls are TRBV10-1 and TRBJ2-2; a weak D match, TRBD2 (5 bases). Germline CDR1 is WNHNN and CDR2 is SYGVQD (reference sequence). V dropped 2 bases and J dropped 1 base, with 14 bases sitting between them. CDR3 size: 17 residues.

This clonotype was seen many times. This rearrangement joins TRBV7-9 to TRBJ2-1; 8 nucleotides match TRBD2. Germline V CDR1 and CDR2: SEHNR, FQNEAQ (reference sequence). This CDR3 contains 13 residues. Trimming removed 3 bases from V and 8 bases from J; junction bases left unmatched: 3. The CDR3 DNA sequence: TGTGCCAGCAGCTTCACCGGGGGGGATGAGCAGTTCTTC. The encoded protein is CASSFTGGDEQFF.

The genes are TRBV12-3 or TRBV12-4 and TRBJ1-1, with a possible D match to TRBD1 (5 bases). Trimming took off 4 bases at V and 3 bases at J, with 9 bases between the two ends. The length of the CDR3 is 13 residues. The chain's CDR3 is CASSWRGDTEAFF. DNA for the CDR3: TGTGCCAGCAGTTGGAGGGGAGACACTGAAGCTTTCTTT.

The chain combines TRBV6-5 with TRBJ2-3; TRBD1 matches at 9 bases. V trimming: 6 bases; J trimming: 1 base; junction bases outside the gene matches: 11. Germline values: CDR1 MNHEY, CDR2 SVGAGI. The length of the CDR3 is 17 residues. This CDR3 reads CASSLLFGDRGTDTQYF. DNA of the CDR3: TGTGCCAGCAGCCTCTTGTTTGGGGACAGGGGCACAGATACGCAGTATTTT.

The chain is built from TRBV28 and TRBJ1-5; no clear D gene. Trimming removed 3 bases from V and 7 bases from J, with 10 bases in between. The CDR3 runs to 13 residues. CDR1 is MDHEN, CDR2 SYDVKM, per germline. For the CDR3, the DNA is TGTGCCAGCAGTTTTCCCCGTCCGCAGCCCCAGCATTTT. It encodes CASSFPRPQPQHF.